A single sample gave rise to the 25 T cell receptor beta chains below, sequenced in a study of shared clonotypes between healthy human individuals. The table came from immunoSEQ multiplex PCR; TCRdb's copy has only in-frame clones and leaves some out. The table records a few million clones, approximately 93% of them present only once. The source material was naive CD4+ T cells from PBMCs. Regarding subset: CD45RA+ positively selected. The origin of the receptors is a man aged 18-30 years in good health. Some clones in this sample may be carry-over from other donors' samples.

This clone was seen only once. The V call is TRBV27, the J call TRBJ2-1, with 10 bases aligning to TRBD1. Germline CDR1 and CDR2: MNHEY and SMNVEV (reference sequence). Trimming cost V 3 bases and J 12 bases; bases outside gene matches: 5. The CDR3 has 13 residues. CDR3 sequence (DNA): TGTGCCAGCAGTTTGGGACAGGGGTTGATGCAGTTCTTC. Protein: CASSLGQGLMQFF.

This clone has a single count. The J gene is TRBJ2-2, the V gene TRBV7-8; possibly TRBD1 for D (5 bases). Germline assignment: CDR1 SGHVS and CDR2 FQNEAQ. The V end lost 7 bases, the J end lost 6 bases, and 12 bases lay between the germline ends. This CDR3 contains 13 residues. CDR3 coding DNA: TGTGCCAGCAACGTCAGGGTTTCCGGGGAGCTGTTTTTT. This gives the protein CASNVRVSGELFF.

The V call is TRBV2, the J call TRBJ2-5, with TRBD2 matching 14 bases. The CDR3 consists of 14 residues. Unmatched junction bases numbered 6, after V lost 11 bases and J lost 4 bases. CDR1 is SNHLY, CDR2 FYNNEI, per germline. The CDR3 protein is CAGAGLAGGETQYF. DNA of the CDR3: TGTGCCGGCGCAGGACTAGCGGGAGGAGAGACCCAGTACTTC.

J is TRBJ2-1 and V is TRBV4-2; perhaps D is TRBD1 or TRBD2 (6 bases each). CDR1 and CDR2 (germline): LGHNA, YNFKEQ. Trimming took 0 bases from V and 4 from J, leaving 13 bases between them. CDR3 length: 16 amino acids. The CDR3 DNA reads as TGTGCCAGCAGCCAAGATCGCAGGGGAGGATACAATGAGCAGTTCTTC. Translated: CASSQDRRGGYNEQFF.

The rearrangement joins TRBV19 to TRBJ1-5; perhaps TRBD1 as D (5 bases). V lost 2 bases, J lost 7 bases, and 12 bases lay in between. CDR1 and CDR2 from the germline V gene are LNHDA and SQIVND (reference sequence). This CDR3 is built from 14 residues. This CDR3 reads CASSINQGRQPQHF. CDR3 DNA: TGTGCCAGTAGTATAAATCAGGGCCGGCAGCCCCAGCATTTT.

This chain links TRBV4-1 with TRBJ1-3; perhaps TRBD1 as D (6 bases). Germline V lookup: CDR1 MGHRA, CDR2 YSYEKL. V was cut by 1 base and J by 3 bases, with 13 bases left in between. The CDR3 is 16 residues long. The CDR3 here is CASSQGLAGVGNTIYF. CDR3 sequence (DNA): TGCGCCAGCAGCCAAGGATTGGCAGGGGTTGGAAACACCATATATTTT.

J is TRBJ2-1 and V is TRBV28; D possibly corresponds to TRBD2 (5 bases). The CDR3 totals 15 residues. Germline lookup yields CDR1 MDHEN and CDR2 SYDVKM. The germline V and J ends were trimmed by 2 bases and 3 bases, with 11 bases remaining between them. The CDR3: CASSLLGLRYNEQFF. The CDR3 coding sequence is TGTGCCAGCAGTTTACTTGGACTCCGCTACAATGAGCAGTTCTTC. The whole variable domain, remainder taken from reference TRBV28 and TRBJ2-1, is DVKVTQSSRYLVKRTGEKVFLECVQDMDHENMFWYRQDPGLGLRLIYFSYDVKMKEKGDIPEGYSVSREKKERFSLILESASTNQTSMYLCASSLLGLRYNEQFFGPGTRLTVL.

This chain uses TRBV5-1 with TRBJ2-7; a possible D gene is TRBD1 (5 bases). The CDR3 extends over 15 amino acids. V was trimmed by 0 bases and J by 0 bases, leaving 10 bases between them. From germline, CDR1 is SGHRS and CDR2 YFSETQ. The DNA for the CDR3 is TGCGCCAGCAGCTTGGAACAGGCTAGCTCCTACGAGCAGTACTTC. Amino acid sequence: CASSLEQASSYEQYF.

The rearrangement links TRBV18 to TRBJ2-1; TRBD1 aligns across 8 bases. With 2 bases clipped from V and 0 bases from J, the junction kept 6 bases outside the gene matches. This CDR3 has 17 residues. Germline CDR1 reads KGHSH; CDR2 reads LQKENI. CDR3 amino acids: CASSPDRGRGSYNEQFF. CDR3 DNA: TGTGCCAGCTCACCAGACAGGGGAAGGGGCTCCTACAATGAGCAGTTCTTC.

The chain joins TRBV7-6 to TRBJ2-1; TRBD2 aligns across 8 bases. Germline lookup yields CDR1 SGHVS and CDR2 FNYEAQ. The V segment lost 7 bases and the J segment 1 base; nucleotides outside the gene matches: 9. The CDR3 loop spans 16 amino acids. CDR3 sequence (DNA): TGTGCCAGCATCCTTCCAGCGGGAGCGTCCTACAATGAGCAGTTCTTC. This encodes CASILPAGASYNEQFF.

This chain uses TRBV6-6 with TRBJ2-7; D call uncertain. Trimming removed 2 bases from V and 6 bases from J, with 11 bases in between. CDR3 length equals 13 residues. In germline, CDR1 is MNHNY, CDR2 SVGAGI (reference sequence). CDR3 sequence (DNA): TGTGCCAGCAGTTACCCCCCCGTGCTCGAGCAGTACTTC. It yields the protein CASSYPPVLEQYF.

The rearrangement uses TRBV5-6 and TRBJ2-1; 15 bases fit TRBD2. CDR1 SGHDT and CDR2 YYEEEE come from the germline V gene. CDR3 length: 15 residues. J gave up 7 bases and V 5 bases, and 4 bases lay outside the gene matches. The CDR3 loop is CASSSGTSGRNEQFF. CDR3 nucleotides: TGTGCCAGCAGTTCCGGGACTAGCGGGAGGAATGAGCAGTTCTTC.

The chain joins TRBV28 to TRBJ2-7; possibly TRBD1 for D (6 bases). Germline loops: CDR1 MDHEN, CDR2 SYDVKM. Trimming pared 4 bases from V and 5 bases from J, leaving 15 bases between. The CDR3 has 14 amino acids. The CDR3 reads CASSSSGEGDEQYF. The DNA of the CDR3 is TGTGCCAGCAGTTCGTCAGGGGAAGGCGACGAGCAGTACTTC.

The chain is built from TRBV6-1 and TRBJ2-2, with D unresolved. V was shortened by 6 bases and J by 11 bases, with 10 bases between the two germline ends. The CDR3 runs to 11 residues. Per germline, CDR1 MNHNS and CDR2 SASEGT. CDR3 sequence: CASRALTELFF. Written as DNA, the CDR3 is TGTGCCAGCAGAGCACTGACTGAGCTGTTTTTT.

This chain joins TRBV7-6 and TRBJ2-7; TRBD1 agrees at 9 bases. This CDR3 region has 15 residues. Germline-derived CDR1 and CDR2 are SGHVS and FNYEAQ. The trim removed 5 bases at V and 6 bases at J, leaving 11 bases unmatched. Here the CDR3 reads CASSATRDRVTEQYF. DNA for the CDR3: TGTGCCAGCAGCGCTACCCGGGACAGGGTAACCGAGCAGTACTTC.

The chain uses TRBV28 and TRBJ2-3; D may be TRBD2 (7 bases). This CDR3 has 16 residues. Germline V gives CDR1 MDHEN, CDR2 SYDVKM. The ends were cut back, 8 bases at V and 3 bases at J, with 21 bases in the middle. As DNA, the CDR3 is TGTGCCAGCCTCACCGGGGGGCTTAGGATAACAGATACGCAGTATTTT. It yields the protein CASLTGGLRITDTQYF. The full variable domain, in which reference TRBV28 and TRBJ2-3 provide the parts outside the CDR3, is DVKVTQSSRYLVKRTGEKVFLECVQDMDHENMFWYRQDPGLGLRLIYFSYDVKMKEKGDIPEGYSVSREKKERFSLILESASTNQTSMYLCASLTGGLRITDTQYFGPGTRLTVL.

J is TRBJ1-4 and V is TRBV27; the match to TRBD1 covers 11 bases. Germline lookup yields CDR1 MNHEY and CDR2 SMNVEV (reference sequence). The CDR3 covers 16 residues. V was pared by 2 bases and J by 8 bases, with 7 bases of the junction left unmatched. The DNA for the CDR3 is TGTGCCAGCAGTTTAAAGTTGGGACAGGGGGACGAAAAACTGTTTTTT. Translated: CASSLKLGQGDEKLFF.

The chain is built from TRBV28 and TRBJ2-5; 9 positions match TRBD1. Losses at the gene ends were 5 bases for V and 5 bases for J; bases not matched to a gene: 9. Germline V gives CDR1 MDHEN, CDR2 SYDVKM. The CDR3 spans 15 residues. The CDR3 protein is CASSPRDRAAETQYF. CDR3 sequence (DNA): TGTGCCAGCAGTCCCCGGGACAGGGCTGCGGAGACCCAGTACTTC.

The chain employs TRBV9 and TRBJ1-2; 10 nucleotides match TRBD1. Germline CDR1 reads SGDLS; CDR2 reads YYNGEE. The CDR3 spans 14 residues. The V and J ends lost 4 bases and 8 bases, in that order; junction bases with no gene match: 8. The CDR3 bases are TGTGCCAGCAGCACCCGGGACAGGGGATTGGGCTACACCTTC. Amino acids: CASSTRDRGLGYTF.

V usage is TRBV10-1 and J usage is TRBJ2-7; D is undetermined. CDR3 length: 17 amino acids. In germline, CDR1 is WNHNN, CDR2 SYGVQD (reference sequence). Trimming took off 3 bases at V and 0 bases at J, with 18 bases between the two ends. The DNA of the CDR3 is TGCGCCAGCAGTGAATATTCCGCCAGGTTACACTCCTACGAGCAGTACTTC. Translation: CASSEYSARLHSYEQYF.

The gene calls are TRBV4-1 and TRBJ1-3; maybe TRBD1 (5 bases). This CDR3 has 14 amino acids. The V end was cut by 3 bases, the J end by 2 bases, with 8 bases between. CDR1 is MGHRA and CDR2 is YSYEKL in the germline V gene. CDR3 protein: CASSQGRTGNTIYF. DNA of the CDR3: TGCGCCAGCAGCCAGGGACGGACTGGAAACACCATATATTTT.

The chain carries TRBV28 and TRBJ2-2; D gene uncertain. Trimming stripped 2 bases from V and 5 bases from J, with 18 bases between. Germline V gene sequence: CDR1 MDHEN, CDR2 SYDVKM. CDR3 length: 17 residues. This CDR3 reads CASSLPWGRQWTGELFF. The CDR3 bases are TGTGCCAGCAGTTTACCTTGGGGAAGGCAGTGGACCGGGGAGCTGTTTTTT. The full variable domain, completed using reference TRBV28 and TRBJ2-2, is DVKVTQSSRYLVKRTGEKVFLECVQDMDHENMFWYRQDPGLGLRLIYFSYDVKMKEKGDIPEGYSVSREKKERFSLILESASTNQTSMYLCASSLPWGRQWTGELFFGEGSRLTVL.

The chain combines TRBV13 with TRBJ2-3; D may correspond to TRBD1 or TRBD2 (5 bases each). Germline loops: CDR1 PRHDT, CDR2 FYEKMQ (reference sequence). The CDR3 has 15 residues. The ends were cut back, 7 bases at V and 6 bases at J, with 20 bases in the middle. CDR3 sequence: CASTRLRGHADTQYF. CDR3 in DNA: TGTGCCAGCACCCGTTTGAGGGGTCATGCGGATACGCAGTATTTT.

The CDR3 nucleotides read TGCGCCAGCAGCCTATTAGGACAGGTGAACACTGAAGCTTTCTTT. The encoded protein is CASSLLGQVNTEAFF. The genes are TRBV5-1 and TRBJ1-1; 7 bases match TRBD1. Germline V gene lookup returns CDR1 SGHRS and CDR2 YFSETQ. The CDR3 loop spans 15 amino acids. With V trimmed by 4 bases and J by 0 bases, 6 bases remained unmatched.

About this clone itself: Other DNA sequences of this sample code for an identical CDR3. The chain employs TRBV5-4 and TRBJ2-7, with D possibly TRBD2 on 5 matching bases. The CDR3 spans 15 residues. Germline V gives CDR1 SGHNT, CDR2 YYREEE (reference sequence). V shed 0 bases and J shed 0 bases, with 10 bases lying between them. CDR3: CASSLGGRSSYEQYF. CDR3 DNA: TGTGCCAGCAGCTTGGGCGGGCGCAGCTCCTACGAGCAGTACTTC.